Detailed here is one T cell receptor beta chain. Its cognate antigen is unknown. Some 30,000 T cell genomes (roughly 0.2 ug DNA) went into each sorted-subset replicate. Data came from immunoSEQ multiplex PCR; TCRdb stores just in-frame clones and leaves some out. This table has about 1 million clones, around 75% appearing once. These data originate in a study of shared clonotypes between healthy human individuals. Study in general: Per donor, three plates held CD4 naive cells, three held CD4 memory, two held CD8 naive and one held CD8 memory. Study-wide points: When compared with the clonotypes that were shared by all four sorted-subset donors, the non-shared clonotypes turned out to have lower generation probabilities.

The source of this sequence is a man younger than 30 in good health. The material sequenced was memory CD4+ T cells sorted from blood. Subset here: CD45RA-negative fraction.

CDR3 coding DNA: TGTGCCAGCAGCTTAATGGGGGACTCCTACAATGAGCAGTTCTTC. Encoded protein: CASSLMGDSYNEQFF. This chain joins TRBV7-3 and TRBJ2-1, with D perhaps assigned TRBD1 or TRBD2 (5 bases each). Germline lookup yields CDR1 SGHTA and CDR2 FQGTGA. The V gene lost 1 base and the J gene lost 0 bases, with 7 bases spanning the gap. The CDR3 is made up of 15 amino acids.